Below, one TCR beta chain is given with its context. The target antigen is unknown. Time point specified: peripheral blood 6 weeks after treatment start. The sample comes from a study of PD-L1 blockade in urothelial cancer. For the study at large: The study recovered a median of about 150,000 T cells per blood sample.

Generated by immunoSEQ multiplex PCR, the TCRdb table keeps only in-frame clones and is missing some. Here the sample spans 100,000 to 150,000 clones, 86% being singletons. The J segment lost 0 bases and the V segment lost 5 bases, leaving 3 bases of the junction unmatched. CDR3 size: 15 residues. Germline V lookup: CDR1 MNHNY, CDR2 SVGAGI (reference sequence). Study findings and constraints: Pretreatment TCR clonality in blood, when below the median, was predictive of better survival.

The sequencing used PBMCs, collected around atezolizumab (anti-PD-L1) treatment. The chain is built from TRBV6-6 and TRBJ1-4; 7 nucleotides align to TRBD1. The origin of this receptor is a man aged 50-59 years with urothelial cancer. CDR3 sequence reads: CASSDTGATNEKLFF. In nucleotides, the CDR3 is TGTGCCAGCAGTGACACAGGGGCAACTAATGAAAAACTGTTTTTT.